This T cell receptor (beta chain) was sequenced during a study of blood T cell repertoires in COVID-19. Study at large: T cells, B-cell-depleted T cells, or PBMCs supplied cDNA or gDNA.

Measured with immunoSEQ multiplex PCR; TCRdb has only the in-frame clones, and not every one. The repertoire holds some 240,000 clones, with about 79% as singletons. The germline gives CDR1 WSHSY, CDR2 SAAADI. This CDR3 has 16 residues. Trimming removed 8 bases from V and 0 bases from J, with 17 bases in between. The sample comprised peripheral blood. This chain links TRBV10-2 with TRBJ1-5; D remains ambiguous. The origin of this receptor is a woman aged 40 to 55 who had recovered from COVID-19. CDR3 in DNA: TGCGCCAGCGCGGGATCCGTGGATACTAGCAATCAGCCCCAGCATTTT. Residues: CASAGSVDTSNQPQHF.